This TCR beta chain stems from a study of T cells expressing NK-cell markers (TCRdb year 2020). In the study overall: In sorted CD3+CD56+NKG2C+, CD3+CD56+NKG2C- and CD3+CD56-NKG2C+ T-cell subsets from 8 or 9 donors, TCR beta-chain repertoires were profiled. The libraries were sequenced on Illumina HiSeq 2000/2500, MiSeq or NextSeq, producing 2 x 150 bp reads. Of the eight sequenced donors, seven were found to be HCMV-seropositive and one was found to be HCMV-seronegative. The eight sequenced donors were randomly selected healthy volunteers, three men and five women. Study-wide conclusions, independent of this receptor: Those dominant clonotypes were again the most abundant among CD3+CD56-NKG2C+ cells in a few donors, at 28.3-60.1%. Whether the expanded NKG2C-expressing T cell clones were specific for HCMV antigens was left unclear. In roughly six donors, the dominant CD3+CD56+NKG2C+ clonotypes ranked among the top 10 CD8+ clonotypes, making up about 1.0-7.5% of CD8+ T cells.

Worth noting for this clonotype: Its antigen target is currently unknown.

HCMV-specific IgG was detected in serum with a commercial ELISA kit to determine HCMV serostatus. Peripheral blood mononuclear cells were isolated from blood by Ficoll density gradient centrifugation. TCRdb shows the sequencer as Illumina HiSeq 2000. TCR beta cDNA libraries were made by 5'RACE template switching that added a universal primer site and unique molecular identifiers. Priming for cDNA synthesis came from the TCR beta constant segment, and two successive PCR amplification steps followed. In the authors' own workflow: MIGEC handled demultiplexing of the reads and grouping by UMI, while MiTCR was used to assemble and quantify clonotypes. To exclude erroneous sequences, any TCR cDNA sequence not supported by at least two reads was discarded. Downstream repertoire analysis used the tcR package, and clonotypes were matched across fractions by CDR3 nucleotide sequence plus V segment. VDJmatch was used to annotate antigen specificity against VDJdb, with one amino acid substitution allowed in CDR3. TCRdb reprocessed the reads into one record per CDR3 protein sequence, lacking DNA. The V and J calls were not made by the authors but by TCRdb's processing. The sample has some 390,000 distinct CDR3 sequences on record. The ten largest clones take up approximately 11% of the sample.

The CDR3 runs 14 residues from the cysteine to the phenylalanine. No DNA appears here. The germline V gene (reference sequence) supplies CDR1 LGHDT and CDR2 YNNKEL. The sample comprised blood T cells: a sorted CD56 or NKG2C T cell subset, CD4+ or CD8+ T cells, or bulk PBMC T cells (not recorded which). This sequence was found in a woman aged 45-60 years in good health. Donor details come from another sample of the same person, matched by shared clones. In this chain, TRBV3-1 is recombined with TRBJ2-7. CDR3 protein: CASSQSSVGYEQYF.